This entry features one TCR beta chain sequence. The assay was immunoSEQ multiplex PCR, and TCRdb's table has in-frame clones only and misses some. The data contain 65,000 to 100,000 clones, more than 70% of them singletons. The data were taken from a study of control samples from healthy donors and cancer patients. The germline gives CDR1 MNHEY, CDR2 SVGAGI. Between the trimmed V and J ends, which lost 0 bases and 2 bases, there was a span of 8 bases. The CDR3 covers 14 residues. This chain links TRBV6-5 with TRBJ2-7; D call uncertain. Material: blood. This sequence was found in a man aged 45-60 years in good health. Here the CDR3 reads CASSYSEGAYEQYF. DNA for the CDR3: TGTGCCAGCAGTTACTCAGAAGGAGCCTACGAGCAGTACTTC.